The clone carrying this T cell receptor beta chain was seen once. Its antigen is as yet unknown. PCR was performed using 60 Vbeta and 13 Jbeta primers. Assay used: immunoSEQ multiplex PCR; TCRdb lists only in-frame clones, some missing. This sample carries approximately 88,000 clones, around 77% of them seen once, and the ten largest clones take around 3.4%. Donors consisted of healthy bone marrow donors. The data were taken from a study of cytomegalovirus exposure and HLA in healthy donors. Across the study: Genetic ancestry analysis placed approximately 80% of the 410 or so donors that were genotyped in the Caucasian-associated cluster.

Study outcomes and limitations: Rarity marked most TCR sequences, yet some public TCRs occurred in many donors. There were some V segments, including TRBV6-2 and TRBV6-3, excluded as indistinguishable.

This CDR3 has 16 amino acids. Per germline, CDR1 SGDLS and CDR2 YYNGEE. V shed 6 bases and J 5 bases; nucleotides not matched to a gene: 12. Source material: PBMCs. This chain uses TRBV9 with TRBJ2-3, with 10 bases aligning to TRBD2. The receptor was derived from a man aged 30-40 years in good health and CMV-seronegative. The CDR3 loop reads CASTRGLRLAGDTQYF. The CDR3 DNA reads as TGTGCCAGCACCAGAGGTTTGAGACTAGCGGGAGATACGCAGTATTTT.